Sequencing of this TCR beta chain was carried out in a study of blood T cell repertoires in COVID-19. Measured with immunoSEQ multiplex PCR; TCRdb has only the in-frame clones, and not every one. The sample holds some 200,000 clones, about 80% seen once. This CDR3 is built from 14 residues. Germline V lookup: CDR1 MNHEY, CDR2 SMNVEV (reference sequence). V was shortened by 4 bases and J by 4 bases, with 13 bases between the two germline ends. This TCR derives from a woman aged 65 to 85 with acute or convalescent COVID-19. This rearrangement joins TRBV27 to TRBJ1-1, with D possibly being TRBD1 (5 bases). The sequenced sample was peripheral blood. In DNA form, the CDR3 reads TGTGCCAGCAGTTCCCTGGGGGAGGGCACTGAAGCTTTCTTT. It specifies CASSSLGEGTEAFF.